This T cell receptor (beta chain) was found in a study of shared clonotypes between healthy human individuals. Study-level results: Shared clonotypes across all four donors exceeded non-shared ones in generation probability.

This clone has a count of ten or more. Its cognate antigen is unknown. This CDR3 region has 14 residues. Germline assignment: CDR1 SEHNR and CDR2 FQNEAQ (reference sequence). J gave up 3 bases and V 4 bases, and 1 base lay outside the gene matches. Replicate PCRs for sorted subsets used 200 to 250 ng DNA; this equaled 25,000 to 30,000 T cell genomes. Sequenced by immunoSEQ multiplex PCR; TCRdb stores in-frame clones only, minus some. The table shows about 95,000 clones, with under 70% occurring only once. This TCR derives from a man between 25 and 39 years old in good health. V and J are TRBV7-9 and TRBJ2-5, with 11 positions matching TRBD1. Sequenced input: memory CD8+ T cells sorted from blood. Subset reported: CD45RO+ cells pooled with CCR7-negative TemRA cells. CDR3 residues: CASSSGQGEETQYF. As DNA, the CDR3 is TGTGCCAGCAGCTCGGGACAGGGGGAAGAGACCCAGTACTTC.